Listed below are T cell receptor beta chains from one sample, sequenced in a study of shared clonotypes between healthy human individuals. Libraries were prepared by immunoSEQ multiplex PCR; TCRdb keeps only in-frame clonotypes and omits some of them. The table lists 1,400,000 or so clones, approximately 98.5% of them singletons. The specimen sequenced was naive CD4+ T cells sorted from blood. Every receptor here comes from a man younger than 45 in good health. CDR3s include the opening cysteine and the closing phenylalanine or tryptophan. D genes are given only for firm matches. A row's size may be missing; if present it is once, few, many or a size class.

cdr3_aa	cdr3_nt	d_call	v_call	j_call	clone_size
CASSYKREVGEQFF	TGTGCCAGCAGTTACAAGCGGGAGGTGGGTGAGCAGTTCTTC	TRBD2	TRBV6-5	TRBJ2-1	-
CASSNPGQEYNEQFF	TGTGCCAGCAGCAACCCGGGACAGGAATACAATGAGCAGTTCTTC	-	TRBV21-1	TRBJ2-1	-
CASSLGQGVVEQYF	TGCGCCAGCAGCTTGGGACAGGGGGTAGTCGAGCAGTACTTC	TRBD1	TRBV5-1	TRBJ2-7	-
CAWRPGFNTEAFF	TGTGCCTGGAGGCCAGGGTTCAACACTGAAGCTTTCTTT	-	TRBV30	TRBJ1-1	-
CASSSRETKHYEQYF	TGTGCCAGCAGCAGCCGGGAGACCAAACACTACGAGCAGTACTTC	-	TRBV5-4	TRBJ2-7	-
CASSPPGSYEQYF	TGTGCCAGCAGCCCCCCGGGCTCCTACGAGCAGTACTTC	-	TRBV7-9	TRBJ2-7	-
CAISPPSGRAEEQYF	TGTGCCATCAGCCCCCCTAGCGGGAGGGCCGAGGAGCAGTACTTC	TRBD2	TRBV10-3	TRBJ2-7	-
CASSAMGGELFF	TGTGCCAGCAGTGCGATGGGCGGGGAGCTGTTTTTT	-	TRBV6-4	TRBJ2-2	-
CASSQGHGQLAIDEQYF	TGCGCCAGCAGCCAAGGACATGGGCAGTTGGCGATCGACGAGCAGTACTTC	-	TRBV4-3	TRBJ2-7	-
CASSIQEYGYTF	TGTGCCAGCAGCATACAGGAGTATGGCTACACCTTC	-	TRBV5-6	TRBJ1-2	-
CASSYNSAAYEQYF	TGTGCCAGCAGTTACAACAGCGCAGCCTACGAGCAGTACTTC	-	TRBV6-5	TRBJ2-7	-
CASSLASGRARGYNEQFF	TGTGCCAGCAGCTTGGCTAGCGGGAGGGCCAGGGGGTACAATGAGCAGTTCTTC	TRBD2	TRBV5-4	TRBJ2-1	once
CASSRNPGQGDYGYTF	TGTGCCAGCAGTCGTAATCCGGGCCAGGGAGACTATGGCTACACCTTC	-	TRBV28	TRBJ1-2	-
CASGLVRGDSVYEQYF	TGTGCTAGTGGTTTGGTAAGAGGGGACAGCGTCTACGAGCAGTACTTC	TRBD1	TRBV12-5	TRBJ2-7	-
CSVRTGLNTEAFF	TGCAGCGTTCGGACAGGGCTGAACACTGAAGCTTTCTTT	TRBD1	TRBV29-1	TRBJ1-1	-
CASSHGTGQETQYF	TGCGCCAGCAGCCACGGGACAGGGCAAGAGACCCAGTACTTC	TRBD1	TRBV5-1	TRBJ2-5	-
CASSHAGTEAFF	TGCGCCAGCAGTCACGCCGGGACAGAAGCTTTCTTT	-	TRBV23-1	TRBJ1-1	-
CASSLGGRGDRKNIQYF	TGTGCCAGCAGCTTAGGAGGGAGGGGGGACAGGAAAAACATTCAGTACTTC	-	TRBV7-8	TRBJ2-4	-
CASSRTSNTEAFF	TGCGCCAGCAGTCGTACTTCGAACACTGAAGCTTTCTTT	-	TRBV10-1	TRBJ1-1	once
CAWRPDSYEQYF	TGTGCCTGGAGACCAGACTCCTACGAGCAGTACTTC	-	TRBV30	TRBJ2-7	-
CASSQIPTSGDEQFF	TGTGCCAGCAGCCAGATACCGACTAGCGGGGATGAGCAGTTCTTC	TRBD2	TRBV9	TRBJ2-1	-
CAKPGQGAFDTGELFF	TGTGCCAAACCCGGACAGGGGGCATTCGACACCGGGGAGCTGTTTTTT	TRBD1	TRBV5-3	TRBJ2-2	-
CASSIAPLGEQYF	TGTGCCAGTAGTATAGCCCCGCTGGGCGAGCAGTACTTC	-	TRBV19	TRBJ2-7	-
CASSPGHANQPQHF	TGTGCCAGCAGTCCCGGACACGCCAATCAGCCCCAGCATTTT	-	TRBV6-1	TRBJ1-5	-
CASSSFRGAQGANVLTF	TGTGCCAGCAGCTCCTTCAGGGGGGCGCAGGGGGCCAACGTCCTGACTTTC	-	TRBV7-9	TRBJ2-6	-
CASSYFGGGNEQFF	TGTGCCAGCAGTTATTTCGGGGGAGGCAATGAGCAGTTCTTC	-	TRBV6-5	TRBJ2-1	-
CASSPEPGLTYQETQYF	TGTGCCAGCAGCCCAGAGCCCGGGCTCACGTACCAAGAGACCCAGTACTTC	-	TRBV5-4	TRBJ2-5	-
CSVVGPGGQFF	TGCAGCGTTGTCGGGCCCGGTGGGCAGTTCTTC	-	TRBV29-1	TRBJ2-1	-
CAISQLIASGNTIYF	TGTGCCATCAGTCAACTGATAGCCTCTGGAAACACCATATATTTT	-	TRBV10-3	TRBJ1-3	-
CAISEWSRFDQPQHF	TGTGCCATCAGTGAATGGTCCCGTTTCGATCAGCCCCAGCATTTT	-	TRBV10-3	TRBJ1-5	-
CASSLAGGANNEQFF	TGTGCCAGCAGCTTAGCAGGGGGCGCGAACAATGAGCAGTTCTTC	TRBD1	TRBV7-9	TRBJ2-1	-
CASSPRTGNSPNYGYTF	TGTGCCAGCAGCCCACGGACAGGGAACTCACCTAACTATGGCTACACCTTC	TRBD1	TRBV7-2	TRBJ1-2	once
CASSSTAGGPYNEQFF	TGTGCCAGCAGCTCCACCGCGGGGGGCCCTTATAATGAGCAGTTCTTC	TRBD2	TRBV9	TRBJ2-1	-
CASSEAQQPQHF	TGTGCCAGCAGTGAAGCACAGCAGCCCCAGCATTTT	-	TRBV2	TRBJ1-5	-
CASSQEWTGSTDTQYF	TGCGCCAGCAGCCAAGAGTGGACGGGAAGCACAGATACGCAGTATTTT	-	TRBV4-1	TRBJ2-3	-
CASSYSPGTGENIQYF	TGTGCCAGCAGTTACTCACCCGGGACAGGAGAGAACATTCAGTACTTC	TRBD1	TRBV6-5	TRBJ2-4	-
CATSRTPDGYSNQPQHF	TGTGCCACCAGCAGAACTCCAGACGGCTATAGCAATCAGCCCCAGCATTTT	-	TRBV15	TRBJ1-5	-
CASSNAGLGAADTQYF	TGTGCCAGTAGTAATGCCGGACTGGGGGCGGCCGATACGCAGTATTTT	-	TRBV19	TRBJ2-3	-
CASSSGTSGANVLTF	TGTGCCAGCAGCTCTGGGACGAGTGGGGCCAACGTCCTGACTTTC	-	TRBV7-6	TRBJ2-6	-
CASSFTGGWHNEQFF	TGTGCCAGCAGCTTTACAGGGGGTTGGCACAATGAGCAGTTCTTC	TRBD1	TRBV5-6	TRBJ2-1	once
CASSFGPNSYEQYF	TGTGCCAGCAGTTTCGGCCCCAACTCCTACGAGCAGTACTTC	-	TRBV6-1	TRBJ2-7	-
CASSGLGPRSGNTIYF	TGTGCCAGCAGTGGATTGGGACCGCGCTCTGGAAACACCATATATTTT	-	TRBV6-1	TRBJ1-3	once
CASSSGLAGVLTDTQYF	TGCGCCAGCAGCTCCGGACTAGCGGGAGTTTTAACAGATACGCAGTATTTT	TRBD2	TRBV5-1	TRBJ2-3	-
CASSAGLAGGYSYEQYF	TGCGCCAGCAGCGCGGGACTAGCGGGAGGGTATTCCTACGAGCAGTACTTC	TRBD2	TRBV5-1	TRBJ2-7	-
CASSRDAPEQFF	TGTGCCAGCTCACGGGACGCGCCTGAGCAGTTCTTC	-	TRBV18	TRBJ2-1	-
CASSRGQGANTGELFF	TGCGCCAGCAGCCGCGGACAGGGGGCGAACACCGGGGAGCTGTTTTTT	TRBD1	TRBV5-1	TRBJ2-2	-
CASSQTSGRQRRDNEQFF	TGTGCCAGCAGCCAGACTAGCGGGAGGCAAAGACGCGACAATGAGCAGTTCTTC	-	TRBV12-1	TRBJ2-1	-
CASSQDGRGSNEQFF	TGCGCCAGCAGCCAAGATGGACGGGGCTCCAATGAGCAGTTCTTC	-	TRBV4-3	TRBJ2-1	-
CAISDSGNQPQHF	TGTGCCATCAGTGACTCGGGCAATCAGCCCCAGCATTTT	-	TRBV10-3	TRBJ1-5	-
CASSLQPRNVPEQYF	TGTGCCAGCAGTTTACAACCCCGGAACGTACCCGAGCAGTACTTC	-	TRBV28	TRBJ2-7	-
CASSPTSGIGELFF	TGTGCCAGCTCTCCGACTAGTGGGATCGGGGAGCTGTTTTTT	-	TRBV18	TRBJ2-2	-
CASSVEILATDTQYF	TGTGCCAGCAGCGTAGAGATACTAGCTACAGATACGCAGTATTTT	-	TRBV9	TRBJ2-3	-
CASSSLAGQEQYF	TGCGCCAGCAGCTCATTAGCGGGACAGGAGCAGTACTTC	-	TRBV5-1	TRBJ2-7	-
CASSDGQARGTEAFF	TGTGCCAGCAGTGACGGACAGGCGAGGGGGACTGAAGCTTTCTTT	TRBD1	TRBV25-1	TRBJ1-1	-
CASSPPPRTGEFYNEQFF	TGTGCCAGCTCACCACCCCCCCGGACAGGGGAATTCTACAATGAGCAGTTCTTC	TRBD1	TRBV18	TRBJ2-1	-
CASSRPQETQYF	TGTGCCAGCAGTAGACCCCAAGAGACCCAGTACTTC	-	TRBV28	TRBJ2-5	-
CASSQDWSNTEAFF	TGCGCCAGCAGCCAAGATTGGTCGAACACTGAAGCTTTCTTT	-	TRBV4-1	TRBJ1-1	once
CASSPDRGNYGYTF	TGTGCCAGCAGTCCGGACAGGGGGAACTATGGCTACACCTTC	TRBD1	TRBV2	TRBJ1-2	-